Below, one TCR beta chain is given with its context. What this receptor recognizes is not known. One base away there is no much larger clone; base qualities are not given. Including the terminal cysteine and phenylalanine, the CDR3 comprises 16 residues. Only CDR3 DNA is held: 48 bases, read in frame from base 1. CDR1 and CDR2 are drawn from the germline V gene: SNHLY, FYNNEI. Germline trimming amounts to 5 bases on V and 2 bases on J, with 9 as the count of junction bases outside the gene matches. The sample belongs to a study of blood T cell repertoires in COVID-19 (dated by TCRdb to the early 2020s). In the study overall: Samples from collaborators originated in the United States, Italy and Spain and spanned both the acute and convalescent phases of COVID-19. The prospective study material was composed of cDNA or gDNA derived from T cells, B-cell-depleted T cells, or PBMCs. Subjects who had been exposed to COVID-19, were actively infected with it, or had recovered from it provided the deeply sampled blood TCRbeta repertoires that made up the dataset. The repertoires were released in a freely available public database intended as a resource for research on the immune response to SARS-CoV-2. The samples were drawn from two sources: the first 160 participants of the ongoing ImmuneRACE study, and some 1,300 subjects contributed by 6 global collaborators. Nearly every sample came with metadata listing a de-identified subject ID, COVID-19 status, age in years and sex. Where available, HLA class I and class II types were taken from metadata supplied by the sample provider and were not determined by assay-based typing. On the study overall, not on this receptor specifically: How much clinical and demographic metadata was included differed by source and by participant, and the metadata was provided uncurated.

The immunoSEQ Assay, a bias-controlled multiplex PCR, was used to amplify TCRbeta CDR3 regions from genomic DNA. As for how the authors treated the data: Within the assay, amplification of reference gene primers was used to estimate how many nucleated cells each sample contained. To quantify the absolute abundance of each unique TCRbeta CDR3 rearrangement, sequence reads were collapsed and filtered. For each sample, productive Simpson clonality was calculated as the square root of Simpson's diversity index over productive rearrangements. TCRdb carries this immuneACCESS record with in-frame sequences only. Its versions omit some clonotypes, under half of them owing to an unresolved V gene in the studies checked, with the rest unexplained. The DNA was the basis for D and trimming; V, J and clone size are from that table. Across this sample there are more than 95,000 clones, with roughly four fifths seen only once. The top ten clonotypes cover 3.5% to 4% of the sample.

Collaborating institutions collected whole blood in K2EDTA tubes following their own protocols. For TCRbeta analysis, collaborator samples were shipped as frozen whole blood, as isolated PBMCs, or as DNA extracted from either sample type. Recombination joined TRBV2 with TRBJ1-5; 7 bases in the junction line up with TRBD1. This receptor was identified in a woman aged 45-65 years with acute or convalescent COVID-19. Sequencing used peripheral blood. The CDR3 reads CASSPRTGRGNQPQHF. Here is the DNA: TGTGCCAGCAGTCCCAGGACAGGTCGAGGCAATCAGCCCCAGCATTTT.